Listed here is a single TCR beta chain. Its antigen is still unknown. The data belong to a study of cytomegalovirus exposure and HLA in healthy donors. Regarding the study as a whole: Exclusion as indistinguishable affected some V segments, including TRBV6-2 and TRBV6-3. Some highly shared sequence variants likely arose as a pipeline artifact.

Primers included in the PCR were 60 Vbeta and 13 Jbeta primers. This table comes from immunoSEQ multiplex PCR, and its TCRdb copy is limited to in-frame clones, with some not included. Listed are some 130,000 clones; around 1.6% falls within the top ten. Trimming removed 8 bases from V and 4 bases from J, with 18 bases in between. CDR3 size: 15 residues. The germline CDR1 and CDR2 sequences are MGHRA and YSYEKL. Sample: PBMCs. The clonotype originates from a woman aged 35 to 49 in good health and CMV-seropositive. The chain couples TRBV4-1 to TRBJ2-1; tentative D call: TRBD2 (5 bases). Written as DNA, the CDR3 is TGCGCCAGCGCCTTGAGGGCGGGCGTTTACAATGAGCAGTTCTTC. As protein: CASALRAGVYNEQFF.